The 25 T cell receptor beta chains in this list originate from one sample, sequenced in a study of blood T cell repertoires in COVID-19. Some clones are missing from TCRdb's copy, which holds only in-frame ones; the method was immunoSEQ multiplex PCR. The sample has 110,000 to 150,000 clones, around 89% seen once; the top ten hold approximately 11%. The sequenced sample was peripheral blood. The receptors come from a woman aged 80 or over with acute or convalescent COVID-19.

This clone was seen a single time. CDR3 loop: CASSPKEAFGPYNSPLHF. CDR3 nucleotide sequence: TGTGCCAGCAGCCCAAAGGAAGCCTTTGGGCCCTATAATTCACCCCTCCACTTT. The chain links TRBV3-1 (or the pseudogene TRBV3-2) to TRBJ1-6; the D is unclear. V was pared by 4 bases and J by 2 bases, with 18 bases between. Germline assignment: CDR1 LGHDT and CDR2 YNNKEL (reference sequence). CDR3 length: 18 amino acids.

For this clone: The junction departs from the called germline gene at one end, perhaps through a read error. The chain has TRBV3-1 (or the pseudogene TRBV3-2) and TRBJ1-4; a possible D gene is TRBD1 (6 bases). In germline, CDR1 is LGHDT, CDR2 YNNKEL (reference sequence). The CDR3 spans 18 residues. CDR3 sequence reads: CASIQEQEGGGPNEKLFF. As DNA, the CDR3 is TGTGCCAGCATCCAAGAACAAGAGGGGGGGGGTCCTAATGAAAAACTGTTTTTT.

The chain recombines TRBV5-1 with TRBJ2-1; tentatively, D is TRBD2 (6 bases). The CDR3 sequence is 12 residues long. The V and J ends lost 2 bases and 6 bases respectively, with 6 bases between them. Germline V gene lookup returns CDR1 SGHRS and CDR2 YFSETQ. The CDR3 sequence: CASSLAGNEQFF. The DNA of the CDR3 is TGCGCCAGCAGCTTAGCGGGCAATGAGCAGTTCTTC.

The chain has TRBV9 and TRBJ2-5, with 11 bases identical to TRBD2. The V gene end was trimmed by 6 bases and the J gene end by 3 bases; junction bases not matched to a gene: 10. This CDR3 region has 16 residues. Germline CDR1 is SGDLS and CDR2 is YYNGEE. The CDR3, as DNA: TGTGCCAGCACCCTGGGGTCTAGCGGGAGGAAAGAGACCCAGTACTTC. It yields the protein CASTLGSSGRKETQYF.

This clone was recorded once. The J gene is TRBJ1-2, the V gene TRBV11-2, with D perhaps matching TRBD1 (5 bases). Germline values: CDR1 SGHAT, CDR2 FQNNGV. This CDR3 region has 12 residues. V lost 4 bases and J lost 7, with 10 bases in between. The CDR3 sequence: CASSSWGVGYTF. DNA for the CDR3: TGTGCCAGCAGCTCCTGGGGGGTTGGCTACACCTTC.

The chain joins TRBV18 to TRBJ1-1, with D perhaps matching TRBD1 (5 bases). The CDR3 consists of 13 residues. V dropped 5 bases and J dropped 0 bases, with 7 bases sitting between them. Germline-derived CDR1 and CDR2 are KGHSH and LQKENI. CDR3 region: CASSGAVNTEAFF. The CDR3 region has the DNA TGTGCCAGCTCAGGGGCTGTGAACACTGAAGCTTTCTTT.

This chain links TRBV28 with TRBJ2-4; TRBD1 agrees at 7 bases. V lost 10 bases and J lost 3; bases outside the gene matches: 6. Germline CDR1 is MDHEN and CDR2 is SYDVKM. The length of the CDR3 is 13 residues. The CDR3 DNA reads TGTGCCACCGGGACAGCCGACAAAAACATTCAGTACTTC. Amino acid sequence: CATGTADKNIQYF.

This clone was observed a handful of times. CDR3 residues: CASSFSSTGYRGELFF. The CDR3 coding sequence is TGTGCCAGCAGCTTTTCCTCGACAGGCTACAGGGGGGAGCTGTTTTTT. This chain joins TRBV11-2 and TRBJ2-2; TRBD1 might be the D (6 bases). The CDR3 consists of 16 residues. V lost 3 bases, J lost 8 bases, and 19 bases lay in between. CDR1 and CDR2 from the germline V gene are SGHAT and FQNNGV.

The chain joins TRBV2 to TRBJ2-5; D is perhaps TRBD2 (5 bases). The CDR3 is made up of 13 amino acids. Germline-derived CDR1 and CDR2 are SNHLY and FYNNEI. Between the trimmed V and J ends, which lost 6 bases and 7 bases, there was a span of 15 bases. The CDR3 region is CASRRAMSGTQYF. CDR3 DNA sequence: TGTGCCAGCAGGAGGGCCATGTCGGGGACCCAGTACTTC. The full variable domain, completed using reference TRBV2 and TRBJ2-5, is EPEVTQTPSHQVTQMGQEVILRCVPISNHLYFYWYRQILGQKVEFLVSFYNNEISEKSEIFDDQFSVERPDGSNFTLKIRSTKLEDSAMYFCASRRAMSGTQYFGPGTRLLVL.

The V gene is TRBV2, the J gene TRBJ1-5, with 9 nucleotides matching TRBD1. CDR1 is SNHLY, CDR2 FYNNEI, per germline. The CDR3 spans 15 residues. V lost 3 bases, J lost 4 bases, and 4 bases stayed unmatched. CDR3 protein: CASSETGGRNQPQHF. The CDR3 nucleotides are TGTGCCAGCAGTGAGACAGGGGGACGGAATCAGCCCCAGCATTTT.

V usage is TRBV7-2 and J usage is TRBJ1-2; D gene uncertain. This CDR3 has 16 residues. Germline CDR1 reads SGHTA; CDR2 reads FQGNSA. Between the trimmed V and J ends, which lost 2 bases and 4 bases, there was a span of 17 bases. In DNA, the CDR3 is TGTGCCAGCAGCTTAAATTCTCGGGTTTCGGGCTATGGCTACACCTTC. Residues: CASSLNSRVSGYGYTF.

This chain joins TRBV12-3 or TRBV12-4 and TRBJ2-2, with TRBD2 matching 7 bases. The CDR3 has 13 residues. V lost 5 bases, J lost 7 bases, and 4 bases stayed unmatched. Here the CDR3 DNA reads TGTGCCAGCAGTCCTAGCGGAGACGGGGAGCTGTTTTTT. Translation: CASSPSGDGELFF.

This rearrangement joins TRBV27 to TRBJ2-3; 8 bases fit TRBD1. The CDR3 consists of 13 residues. The V gene end was trimmed by 6 bases and the J gene end by 6 bases; junction bases not matched to a gene: 5. Per the germline V gene, CDR1 is MNHEY and CDR2 is SMNVEV (reference sequence). This CDR3 is CASRKGQVDTQYF. The CDR3 DNA reads as TGTGCCAGCAGAAAGGGACAGGTGGATACGCAGTATTTT.

The chain couples TRBV19 to TRBJ2-1; tentatively, D is TRBD1 (5 bases). This CDR3 spans 16 amino acids. Germline loops: CDR1 LNHDA, CDR2 SQIVND (reference sequence). V shed 5 bases and J shed 5 bases, with 19 bases lying between them. The CDR3 is CASSHPQGRKHNEQFF. The DNA of the CDR3 is TGTGCCAGTAGTCACCCCCAGGGCCGTAAGCACAATGAGCAGTTCTTC.

The chain employs TRBV11-3 and TRBJ2-7; 7 bases are shared with TRBD1. The germline V gene encodes CDR1 SGHNT and CDR2 YENEEA. The V gene end was trimmed by 5 bases and the J gene end by 6 bases; junction bases not matched to a gene: 13. This CDR3 spans 15 amino acids. The CDR3 protein is CASSTTGQATTEQYF. CDR3 nucleotides: TGTGCCAGCAGCACAACCGGACAGGCCACGACCGAGCAGTACTTC.

This clone appeared a single time. This rearrangement joins TRBV9 to TRBJ2-2; TRBD1 is a possible D gene (7 bases). The CDR3 runs 17 residues. CDR1 and CDR2 from the germline V gene are SGDLS and YYNGEE. V was cut by 0 bases and J by 1 base, with 13 bases left in between. Here the CDR3 DNA reads TGTGCCAGCAGCGTAGGGAGGGGGCCTTTGAACACCGGGGAGCTGTTTTTT. Translated: CASSVGRGPLNTGELFF.

DNA of the CDR3: TGCGCCAGCAGCCACTTAACCGGGACAGGGGGCTTAACTAATGAAAAACTGTTTTTT. Protein: CASSHLTGTGGLTNEKLFF. The chain uses TRBV4-1 and TRBJ1-4; 12 positions match TRBD1. The CDR3 spans 19 residues. Germline CDR1 reads MGHRA; CDR2 reads YSYEKL. The ends lost 3 bases at V and 1 base at J; junction bases unmatched: 9.

This chain connects TRBV2 to TRBJ2-7, with D perhaps TRBD2 (6 bases). Trimming took off 6 bases at V and 3 bases at J, with 21 bases between the two ends. The CDR3 covers 16 residues. Germline CDR1 and CDR2: SNHLY and FYNNEI. The chain's CDR3 is CASRDQHPRGNYEQYF. DNA for the CDR3: TGTGCCAGCAGAGACCAACATCCGCGGGGCAACTACGAGCAGTACTTC.

The V call is TRBV2, the J call TRBJ2-5; possible D gene TRBD1, 5 bases. Trimming removed 6 bases from V and 3 bases from J, with 17 bases in between. The germline V gene encodes CDR1 SNHLY and CDR2 FYNNEI. This CDR3 comprises 15 residues. Written as DNA, the CDR3 is TGTGCCAGCAGGTCAATAGGGGCTCAGAAAGAGACCCAGTACTTC. Protein product: CASRSIGAQKETQYF.

This clone showed up just a few times. The gene calls are TRBV4-1 and TRBJ2-5; no reliable D call. Trimming took off 3 bases at V and 1 base at J, with 9 bases between the two ends. Germline-derived CDR1 and CDR2 are MGHRA and YSYEKL. The CDR3 length is 14 residues. The CDR3 loop is CASSQRSGQETQYF. For the CDR3, the DNA is TGCGCCAGCAGCCAGCGGTCCGGCCAAGAGACCCAGTACTTC.

The V call is TRBV7-2, the J call TRBJ1-6; no clear D. The CDR3 contains 15 residues. The germline gives CDR1 SGHTA, CDR2 FQGNSA. V was clipped by 3 bases and J by 6 bases, with 12 bases between them. CDR3 residues: CASSLGPPPNSPLHF. In DNA form, the CDR3 reads TGTGCCAGCAGCTTGGGCCCCCCCCCTAATTCACCCCTCCACTTT. The variable domain in full, with the rest retrieved from reference TRBV7-2 and TRBJ1-6, is GAGVSQSPSNKVTEKGKDVELRCDPISGHTALYWYRQSLGQGLEFLIYFQGNSAPDKSGLPSDRFSAERTGGSVSTLTIQRTQQEDSAVYLCASSLGPPPNSPLHFGNGTRLTVT.

This rearrangement joins TRBV19 to TRBJ1-1; 7 bases map to TRBD1. This CDR3 has 15 amino acids. CDR1 and CDR2 (germline): LNHDA, SQIVND (reference sequence). V lost 3 bases, J lost 3 bases, and 7 bases stayed unmatched. CDR3 sequence reads: CASSIGGQFYTEAFF. As DNA, the CDR3 is TGTGCCAGTAGTATCGGGGGACAGTTTTACACTGAAGCTTTCTTT.

This sequence joins TRBV27 and TRBJ1-5; D might be TRBD1 (6 bases). V shed 3 bases and J shed 7 bases, with 10 bases lying between them. Per the germline V gene, CDR1 is MNHEY and CDR2 is SMNVEV (reference sequence). There are 13 residues in the CDR3. Here the CDR3 reads CASSLQGLQPQHF. The CDR3 DNA follows: TGTGCCAGCAGTTTGCAGGGGTTGCAGCCCCAGCATTTT.

The chain employs TRBV5-1 and TRBJ1-1; the D gene is possibly TRBD1 (6 bases). This CDR3 region has 14 residues. Germline CDR1 reads SGHRS; CDR2 reads YFSETQ. Trimming left V 4 bases short and J 1 base short, with 11 bases between. CDR3 amino acids: CASSREGGNTEAFF. The CDR3 coding sequence is TGCGCCAGCAGCAGGGAAGGGGGGAACACTGAAGCTTTCTTT.

This clone was recorded once. V and J are TRBV4-1 and TRBJ2-3, with TRBD1 matching 8 bases. V lost 0 bases to trimming and J lost 11 bases; unmatched junction nucleotides: 4. CDR3 length equals 13 residues. Germline loops: CDR1 MGHRA, CDR2 YSYEKL. CDR3 sequence reads: CASSQDDRGLQYF. The CDR3 DNA is TGCGCCAGCAGCCAAGATGACAGGGGCCTGCAGTATTTT.